This T cell receptor (beta chain) was found in a study of regulatory T cells in long-lasting Graves disease. Across the whole study: The antithyroid drugs taken by newly diagnosed Graves' patients had been used for under 3 months.

CDR3 length: 13 residues. Germline-derived CDR1 and CDR2 are SGHRS and YFSETQ. Trimming stripped 7 bases from V and 4 bases from J, with 12 bases between. Libraries of TCR beta came from iRepertoire HTBI primers plus Arm-PCR of CDR3 regions. TCRdb independently ran MiXCR on the multiplex PCR reads; one entry per CDR3 protein. The profile covers 550,000 or so distinct CDR3 sequences, with more than 10% appearing a single time and roughly 8.2% taken by the ten largest. This sample's time point: newly diagnosed GD, antithyroid drugs for less than 3 months. TCR sequences were obtained from RNA taken from PBMCs. Guidelines of the American Thyroid Association were used to diagnose Graves' disease. On this clonotype itself: The antigen is not known.

Regarding the study as a whole: It was in persistent disease that TRBV28, TRBJ1-2 and TRBJ2-5 were favored.

These data also formed part of another study, on T cells in Graves' hyperthyroidism and ophthalmopathy.

This material consisted of peripheral blood mononuclear cells (PBMCs), taken at new diagnosis, from a patient treated with antithyroid drugs. This sequence joins TRBV5-1 and TRBJ1-5; weak D call: TRBD1 (6 bases). This TCR came from a woman aged 25 to 45 with Graves disease. In DNA form, the CDR3 reads TGCGCCAGCCGAACCGACAGGAATCAGCCCCAGCATTTT. It yields the protein CASRTDRNQPQHF. The full variable domain, with the rest looked up from reference TRBV5-1 and TRBJ1-5, is KAGVTQTPRYLIKTRGQQVTLSCSPISGHRSVSWYQQTPGQGLQFLFEYFSETQRNKGNFPGRFSGRQFSNSRSEMNVSTLELGDSALYLCASRTDRNQPQHFGDGTRLSIL.